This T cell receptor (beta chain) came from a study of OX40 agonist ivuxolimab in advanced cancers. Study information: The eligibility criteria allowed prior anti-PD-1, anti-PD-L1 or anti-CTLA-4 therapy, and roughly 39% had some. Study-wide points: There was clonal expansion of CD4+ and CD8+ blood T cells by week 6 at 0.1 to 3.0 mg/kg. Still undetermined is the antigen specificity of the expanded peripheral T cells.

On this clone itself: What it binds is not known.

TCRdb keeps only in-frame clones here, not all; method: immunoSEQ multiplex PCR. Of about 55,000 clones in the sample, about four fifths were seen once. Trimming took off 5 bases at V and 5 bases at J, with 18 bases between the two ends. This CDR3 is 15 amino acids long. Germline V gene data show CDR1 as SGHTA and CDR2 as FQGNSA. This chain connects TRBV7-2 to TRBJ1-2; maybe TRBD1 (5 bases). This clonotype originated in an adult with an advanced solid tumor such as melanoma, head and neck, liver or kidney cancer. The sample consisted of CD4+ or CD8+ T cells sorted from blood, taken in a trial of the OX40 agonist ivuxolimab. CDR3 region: CASSLGDGKGYGYTF. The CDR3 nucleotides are TGTGCCAGCAGCCTAGGGGACGGAAAAGGGTATGGCTACACCTTC.